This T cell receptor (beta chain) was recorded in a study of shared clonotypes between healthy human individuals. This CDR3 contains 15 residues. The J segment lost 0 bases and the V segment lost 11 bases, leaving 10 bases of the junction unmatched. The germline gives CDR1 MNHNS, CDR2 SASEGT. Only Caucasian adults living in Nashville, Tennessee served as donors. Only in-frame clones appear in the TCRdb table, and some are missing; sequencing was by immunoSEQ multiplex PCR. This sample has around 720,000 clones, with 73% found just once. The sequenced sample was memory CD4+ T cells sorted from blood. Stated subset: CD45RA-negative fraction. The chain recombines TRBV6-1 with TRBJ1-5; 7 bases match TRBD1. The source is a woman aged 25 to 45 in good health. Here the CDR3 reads CAGGQTVYSNQPQHF. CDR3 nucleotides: TGTGCCGGGGGACAGACAGTCTATAGCAATCAGCCCCAGCATTTT.